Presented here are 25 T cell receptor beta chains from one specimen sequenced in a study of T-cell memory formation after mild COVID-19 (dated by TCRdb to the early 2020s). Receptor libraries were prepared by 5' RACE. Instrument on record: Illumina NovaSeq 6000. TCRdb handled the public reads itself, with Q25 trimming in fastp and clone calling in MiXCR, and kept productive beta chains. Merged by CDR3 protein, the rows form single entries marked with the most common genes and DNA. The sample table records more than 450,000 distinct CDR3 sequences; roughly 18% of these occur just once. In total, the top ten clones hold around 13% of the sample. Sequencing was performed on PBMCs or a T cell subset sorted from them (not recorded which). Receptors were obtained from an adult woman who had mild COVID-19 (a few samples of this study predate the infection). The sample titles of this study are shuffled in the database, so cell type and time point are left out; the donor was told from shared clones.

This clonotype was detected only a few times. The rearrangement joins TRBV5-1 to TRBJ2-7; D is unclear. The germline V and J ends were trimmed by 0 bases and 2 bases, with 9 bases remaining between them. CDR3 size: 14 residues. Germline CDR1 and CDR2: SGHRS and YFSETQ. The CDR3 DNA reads TGCGCCAGCAGCTTGGACGGCAGAACCTACGAGCAGTACTTC. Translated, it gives CASSLDGRTYEQYF.

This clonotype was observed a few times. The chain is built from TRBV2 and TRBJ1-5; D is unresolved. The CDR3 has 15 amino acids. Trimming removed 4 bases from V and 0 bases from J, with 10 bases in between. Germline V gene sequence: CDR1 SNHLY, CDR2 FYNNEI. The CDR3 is CASSGGVRSNQPQHF. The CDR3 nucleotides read TGTGCCAGCAGTGGTGGGGTTCGTAGCAATCAGCCCCAGCATTTT.

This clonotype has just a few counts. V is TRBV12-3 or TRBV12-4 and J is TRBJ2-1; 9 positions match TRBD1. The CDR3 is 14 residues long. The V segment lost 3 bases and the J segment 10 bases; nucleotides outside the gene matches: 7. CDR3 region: CASSLWTGDREQFF. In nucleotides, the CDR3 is TGTGCCAGCAGTTTGTGGACAGGGGACCGGGAGCAGTTCTTC.

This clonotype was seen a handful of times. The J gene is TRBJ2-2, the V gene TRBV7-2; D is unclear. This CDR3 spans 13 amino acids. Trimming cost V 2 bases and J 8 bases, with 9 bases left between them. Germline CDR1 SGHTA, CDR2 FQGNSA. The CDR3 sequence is CASSLHSPGELFF. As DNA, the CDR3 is TGTGCCAGCAGCTTACACTCCCCAGGGGAGCTGTTTTTT.

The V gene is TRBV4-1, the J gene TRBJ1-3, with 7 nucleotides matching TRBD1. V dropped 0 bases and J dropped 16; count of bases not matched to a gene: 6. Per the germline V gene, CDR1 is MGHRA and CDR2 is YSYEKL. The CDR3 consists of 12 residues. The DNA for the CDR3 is TGCGCCAGCAGCCAAGAGGCCGGGACAGTGTATTTT. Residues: CASSQEAGTVYF.

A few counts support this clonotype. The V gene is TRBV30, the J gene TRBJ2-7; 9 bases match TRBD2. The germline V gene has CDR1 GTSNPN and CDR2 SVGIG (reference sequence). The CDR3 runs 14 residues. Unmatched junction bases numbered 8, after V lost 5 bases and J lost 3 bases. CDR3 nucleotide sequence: TGTGCCTGGTCGCGCGGGGGGGCGGTCTACGAGCAGTACTTC. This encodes CAWSRGGAVYEQYF.

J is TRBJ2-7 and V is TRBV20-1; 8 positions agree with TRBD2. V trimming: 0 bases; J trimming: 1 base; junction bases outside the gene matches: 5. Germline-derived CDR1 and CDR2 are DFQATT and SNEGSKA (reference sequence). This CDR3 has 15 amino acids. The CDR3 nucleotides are TGCAGTGCTAGAGAGAGGTTAGCGGGGTCCTACGAGCAGTACTTC. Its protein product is CSARERLAGSYEQYF.

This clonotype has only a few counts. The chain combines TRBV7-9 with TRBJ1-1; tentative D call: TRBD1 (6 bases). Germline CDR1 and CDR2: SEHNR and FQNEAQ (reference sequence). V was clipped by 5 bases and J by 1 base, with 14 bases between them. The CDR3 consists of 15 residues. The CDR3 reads CASSLPQGTNTEAFF. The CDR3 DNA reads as TGTGCCAGCAGCCTCCCGCAGGGGACGAACACTGAAGCTTTCTTT. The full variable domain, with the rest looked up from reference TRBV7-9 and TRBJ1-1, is DTGVSQNPRHKITKRGQNVTFRCDPISEHNRLYWYRQTLGQGPEFLTYFQNEAQLEKSRLLSDRFSAERPKGSFSTLEIQRTEQGDSAMYLCASSLPQGTNTEAFFGQGTRLTVV.

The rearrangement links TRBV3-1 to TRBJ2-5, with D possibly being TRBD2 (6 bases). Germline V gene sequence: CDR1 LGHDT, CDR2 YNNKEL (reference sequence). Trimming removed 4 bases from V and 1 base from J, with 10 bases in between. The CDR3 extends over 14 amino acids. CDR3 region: CASSLWTTQETQYF. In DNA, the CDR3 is TGTGCCAGCAGCCTTTGGACTACCCAAGAGACCCAGTACTTC.

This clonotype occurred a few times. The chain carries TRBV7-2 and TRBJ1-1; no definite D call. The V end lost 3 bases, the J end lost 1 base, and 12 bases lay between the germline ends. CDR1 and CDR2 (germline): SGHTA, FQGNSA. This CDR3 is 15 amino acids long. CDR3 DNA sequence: TGTGCCAGCAGCTTTCAGGTGGAAGGGAACACTGAAGCTTTCTTT. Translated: CASSFQVEGNTEAFF. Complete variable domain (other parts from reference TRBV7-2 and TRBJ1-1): GAGVSQSPSNKVTEKGKDVELRCDPISGHTALYWYRQSLGQGLEFLIYFQGNSAPDKSGLPSDRFSAERTGGSVSTLTIQRTQQEDSAVYLCASSFQVEGNTEAFFGQGTRLTVV.

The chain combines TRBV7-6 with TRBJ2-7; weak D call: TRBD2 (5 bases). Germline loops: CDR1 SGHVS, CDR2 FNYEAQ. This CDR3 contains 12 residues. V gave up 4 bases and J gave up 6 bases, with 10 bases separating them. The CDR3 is CASSSFSAEQYF. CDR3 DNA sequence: TGTGCCAGCAGCTCCTTTAGCGCCGAGCAGTACTTC.

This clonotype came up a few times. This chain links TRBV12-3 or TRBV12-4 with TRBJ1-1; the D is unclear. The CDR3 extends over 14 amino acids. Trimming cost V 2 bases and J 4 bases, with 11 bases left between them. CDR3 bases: TGTGCCAGCAGTTTAATTGGGTCGGGCACTGAAGCTTTCTTT. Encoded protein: CASSLIGSGTEAFF.

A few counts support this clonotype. CDR3 residues: CAIAEALGTQYF. The CDR3, as DNA: TGTGCCATCGCAGAGGCGTTAGGTACGCAGTATTTT. The V and J genes are TRBV10-3 and TRBJ2-3; D is uncertain. The CDR3 loop spans 12 amino acids. Germline V gives CDR1 ENHRY, CDR2 SYGVKD. The germline V and J ends were trimmed by 8 bases and 8 bases, with 14 bases remaining between them.

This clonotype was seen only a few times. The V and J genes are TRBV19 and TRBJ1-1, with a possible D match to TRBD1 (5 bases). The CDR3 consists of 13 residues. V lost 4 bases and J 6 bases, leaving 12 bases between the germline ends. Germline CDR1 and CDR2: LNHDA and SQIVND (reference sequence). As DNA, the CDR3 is TGTGCCAGTAGTACCTGGGGGGGATCTGAAGCTTTCTTT. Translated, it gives CASSTWGGSEAFF.

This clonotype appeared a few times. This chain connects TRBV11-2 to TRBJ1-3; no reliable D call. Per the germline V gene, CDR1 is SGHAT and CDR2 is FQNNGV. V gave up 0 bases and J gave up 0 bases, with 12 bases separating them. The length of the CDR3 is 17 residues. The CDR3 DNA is TGTGCCAGCAGCTTAGATTTCTGGTCGGACTCTGGAAACACCATATATTTT. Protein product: CASSLDFWSDSGNTIYF.

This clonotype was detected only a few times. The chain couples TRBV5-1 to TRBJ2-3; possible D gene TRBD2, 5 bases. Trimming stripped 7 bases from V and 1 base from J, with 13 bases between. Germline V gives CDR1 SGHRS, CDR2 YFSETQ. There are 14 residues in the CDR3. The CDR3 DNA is TGCGCCAGCCTCCCGCAGGAGGGCACAGATACGCAGTATTTT. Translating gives CASLPQEGTDTQYF. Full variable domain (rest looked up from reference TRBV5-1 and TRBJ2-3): KAGVTQTPRYLIKTRGQQVTLSCSPISGHRSVSWYQQTPGQGLQFLFEYFSETQRNKGNFPGRFSGRQFSNSRSEMNVSTLELGDSALYLCASLPQEGTDTQYFGPGTRLTVL.

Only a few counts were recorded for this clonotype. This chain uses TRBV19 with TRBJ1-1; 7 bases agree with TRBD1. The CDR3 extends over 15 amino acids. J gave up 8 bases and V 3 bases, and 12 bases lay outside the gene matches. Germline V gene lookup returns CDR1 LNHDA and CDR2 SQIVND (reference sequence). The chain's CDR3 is CASSILLTGTEEAFF. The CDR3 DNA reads TGTGCCAGTAGTATTCTGCTTACGGGGACAGAAGAAGCTTTCTTT.

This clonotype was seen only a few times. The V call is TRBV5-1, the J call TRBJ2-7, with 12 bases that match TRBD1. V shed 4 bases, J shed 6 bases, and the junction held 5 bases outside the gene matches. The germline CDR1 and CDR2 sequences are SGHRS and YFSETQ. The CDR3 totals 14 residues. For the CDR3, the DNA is TGCGCCAGCAGCCGGGACAGGGGGCTCGGCGAGCAGTACTTC. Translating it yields CASSRDRGLGEQYF.

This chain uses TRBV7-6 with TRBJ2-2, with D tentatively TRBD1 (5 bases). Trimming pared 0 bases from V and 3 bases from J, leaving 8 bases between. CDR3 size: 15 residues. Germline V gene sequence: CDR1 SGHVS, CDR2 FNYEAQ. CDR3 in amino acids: CASSLADTDTGELFF. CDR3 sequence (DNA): TGTGCCAGCAGCTTAGCGGACACCGACACCGGGGAGCTGTTTTTT.

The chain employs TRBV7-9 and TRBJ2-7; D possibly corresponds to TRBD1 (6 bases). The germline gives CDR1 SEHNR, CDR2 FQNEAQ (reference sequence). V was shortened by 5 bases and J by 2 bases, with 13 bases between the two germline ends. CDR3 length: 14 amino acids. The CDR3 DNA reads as TGTGCCAGCAGCCCGGACAGCCCCCCCTACGAGCAGTACTTC. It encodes CASSPDSPPYEQYF.

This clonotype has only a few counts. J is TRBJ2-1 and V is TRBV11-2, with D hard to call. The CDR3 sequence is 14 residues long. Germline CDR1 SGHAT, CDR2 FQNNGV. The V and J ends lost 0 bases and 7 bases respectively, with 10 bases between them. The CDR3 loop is CASSLDLIKNEQFF. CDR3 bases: TGTGCCAGCAGCTTAGATTTAATCAAAAATGAGCAGTTCTTC.

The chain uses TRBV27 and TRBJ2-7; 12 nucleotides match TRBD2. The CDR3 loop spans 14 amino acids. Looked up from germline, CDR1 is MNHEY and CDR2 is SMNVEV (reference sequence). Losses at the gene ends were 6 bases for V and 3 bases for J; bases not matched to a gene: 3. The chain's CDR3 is CASRGLAGNYEQYF. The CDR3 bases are TGTGCCAGCAGGGGACTAGCGGGCAACTACGAGCAGTACTTC.

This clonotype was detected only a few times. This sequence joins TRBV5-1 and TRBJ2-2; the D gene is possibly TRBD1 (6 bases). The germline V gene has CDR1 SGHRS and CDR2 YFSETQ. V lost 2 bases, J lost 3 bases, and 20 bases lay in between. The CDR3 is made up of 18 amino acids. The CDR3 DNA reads TGCGCCAGCAGCTTCACCTTCAGGGGATCGGGTGACACCGGGGAGCTGTTTTTT. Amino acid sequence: CASSFTFRGSGDTGELFF. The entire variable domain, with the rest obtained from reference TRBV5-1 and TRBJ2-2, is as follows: KAGVTQTPRYLIKTRGQQVTLSCSPISGHRSVSWYQQTPGQGLQFLFEYFSETQRNKGNFPGRFSGRQFSNSRSEMNVSTLELGDSALYLCASSFTFRGSGDTGELFFGEGSRLTVL.

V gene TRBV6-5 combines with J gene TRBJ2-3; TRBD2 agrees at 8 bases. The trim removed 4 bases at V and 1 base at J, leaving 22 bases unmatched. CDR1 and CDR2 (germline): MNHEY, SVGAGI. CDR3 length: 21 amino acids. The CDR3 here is CASSSPGTRFGRSSRTDTQYF. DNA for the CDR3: TGTGCCAGCAGTTCCCCCGGGACTAGATTTGGCCGATCTTCTCGCACAGATACGCAGTATTTT.

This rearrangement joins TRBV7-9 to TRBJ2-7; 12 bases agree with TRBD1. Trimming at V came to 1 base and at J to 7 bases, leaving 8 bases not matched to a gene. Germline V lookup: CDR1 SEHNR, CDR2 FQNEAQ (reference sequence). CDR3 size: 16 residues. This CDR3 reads CASSLGGTGGGREQYF. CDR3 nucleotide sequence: TGTGCCAGCAGCTTAGGAGGGACAGGGGGCGGAAGGGAGCAGTACTTC.